This T cell receptor beta chain derives from a study of cytomegalovirus exposure and HLA in healthy donors. General observations from the study: In a later analysis, CMV-associated beta chains were mostly HLA-associated, it appeared.

Per germline, CDR1 SGHAT and CDR2 FQDESV (reference sequence). With 4 bases clipped from V and 10 bases from J, the junction kept 9 bases outside the gene matches. This CDR3 has 13 residues. Use of 60 Vbeta and 13 Jbeta primers characterized the PCR. Sequencing was performed with immunoSEQ multiplex PCR; in TCRdb, only in-frame clones are kept and a portion is missing. The table lists 35,000 to 50,000 clones. A word on this clone: Its antigen is currently unknown.

The source is a woman aged 30 to 39 in good health and CMV-seropositive. Sample: PBMCs. The chain combines TRBV11-1 with TRBJ2-7, with 8 bases matching TRBD1. Here the CDR3 reads CASSSGQDGVQYF. The CDR3 nucleotides are TGTGCCAGCAGCTCGGGACAGGACGGGGTACAGTACTTC.